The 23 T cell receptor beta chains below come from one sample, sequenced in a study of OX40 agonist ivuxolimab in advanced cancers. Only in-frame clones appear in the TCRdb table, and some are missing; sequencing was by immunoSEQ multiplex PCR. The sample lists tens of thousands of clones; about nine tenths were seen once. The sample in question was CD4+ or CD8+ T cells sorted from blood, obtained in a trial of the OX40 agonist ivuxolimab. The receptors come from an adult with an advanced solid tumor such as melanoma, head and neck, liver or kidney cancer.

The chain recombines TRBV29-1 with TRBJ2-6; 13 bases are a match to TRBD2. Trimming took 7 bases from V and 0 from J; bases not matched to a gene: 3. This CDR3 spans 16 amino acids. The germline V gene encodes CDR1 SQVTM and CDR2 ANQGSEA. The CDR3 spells CSGLAGGRSGANVLTF. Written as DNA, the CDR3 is TGCAGCGGACTAGCGGGAGGTCGCTCTGGGGCCAACGTCCTGACTTTC.

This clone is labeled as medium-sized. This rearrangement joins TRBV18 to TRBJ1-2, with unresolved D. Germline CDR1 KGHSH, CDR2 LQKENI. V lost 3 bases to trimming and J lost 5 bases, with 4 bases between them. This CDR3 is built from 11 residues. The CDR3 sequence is CASSPDYGYTF. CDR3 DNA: TGTGCCAGCTCACCTGATTATGGCTACACCTTC.

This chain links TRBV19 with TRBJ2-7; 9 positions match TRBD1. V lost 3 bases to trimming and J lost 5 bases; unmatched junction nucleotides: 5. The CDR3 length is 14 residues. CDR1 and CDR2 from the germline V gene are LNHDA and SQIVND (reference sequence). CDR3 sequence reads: CASSMSTGGDEQYF. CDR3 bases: TGTGCCAGTAGTATGTCAACAGGGGGCGACGAGCAGTACTTC.

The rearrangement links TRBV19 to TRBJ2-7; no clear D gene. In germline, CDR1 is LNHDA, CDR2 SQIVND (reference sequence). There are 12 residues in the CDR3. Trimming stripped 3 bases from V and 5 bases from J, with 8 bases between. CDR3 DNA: TGTGCCAGTAGTATCGGCGACCACGAGCAGTACTTC. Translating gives CASSIGDHEQYF.

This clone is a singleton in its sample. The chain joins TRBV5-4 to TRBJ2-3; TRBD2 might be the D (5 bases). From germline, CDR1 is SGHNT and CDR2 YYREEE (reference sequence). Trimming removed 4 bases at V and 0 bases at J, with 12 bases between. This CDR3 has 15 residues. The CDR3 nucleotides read TGTGCCAGCAGCCCCCGGGGAGCTAGCACAGATACGCAGTATTTT. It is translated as CASSPRGASTDTQYF.

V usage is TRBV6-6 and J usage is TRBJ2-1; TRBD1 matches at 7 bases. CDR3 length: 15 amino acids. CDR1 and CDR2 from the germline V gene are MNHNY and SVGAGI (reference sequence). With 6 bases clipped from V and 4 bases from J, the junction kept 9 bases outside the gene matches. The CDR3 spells CASSQTGAAYNEQFF. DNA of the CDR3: TGTGCCAGCAGCCAAACAGGGGCTGCATACAATGAGCAGTTCTTC.

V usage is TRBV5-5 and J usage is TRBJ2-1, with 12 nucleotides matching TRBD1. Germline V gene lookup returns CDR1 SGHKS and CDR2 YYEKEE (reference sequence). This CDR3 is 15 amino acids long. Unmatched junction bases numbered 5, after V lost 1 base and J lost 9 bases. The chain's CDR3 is CASSLWGQGASEQFF. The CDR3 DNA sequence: TGTGCCAGCAGCTTGTGGGGACAGGGGGCTTCTGAGCAGTTCTTC.

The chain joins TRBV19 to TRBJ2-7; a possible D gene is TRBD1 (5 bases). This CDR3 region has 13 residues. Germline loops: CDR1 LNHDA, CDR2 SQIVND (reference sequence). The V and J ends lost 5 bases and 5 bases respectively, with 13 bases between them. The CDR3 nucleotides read TGTGCCAGTAGTCAGGGTCTTAACGACGAGCAGTACTTC. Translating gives CASSQGLNDEQYF.

CDR3 protein: CASSSEAWNEQYF. In DNA, the CDR3 is TGTGCCAGCAGCTCAGAAGCCTGGAACGAGCAGTACTTC. This chain uses TRBV7-9 with TRBJ2-7; D is ambiguous. Germline loops: CDR1 SEHNR, CDR2 FQNEAQ (reference sequence). Trimming shortened V by 4 bases and J by 5 bases, and 12 bases separated the two germline ends. The CDR3 extends over 13 amino acids.

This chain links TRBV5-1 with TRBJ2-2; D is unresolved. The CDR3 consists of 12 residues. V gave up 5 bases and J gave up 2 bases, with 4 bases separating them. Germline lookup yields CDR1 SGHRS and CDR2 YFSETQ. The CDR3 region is CASRENTGELFF. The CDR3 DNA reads TGCGCCAGCAGAGAAAACACCGGGGAGCTGTTTTTT.

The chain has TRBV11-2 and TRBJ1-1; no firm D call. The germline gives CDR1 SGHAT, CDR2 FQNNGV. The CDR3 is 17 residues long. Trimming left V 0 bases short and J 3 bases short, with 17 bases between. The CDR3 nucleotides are TGTGCCAGCAGCTTAGAATTAGGCCGTCGAAGGGACACTGAAGCTTTCTTT. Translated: CASSLELGRRRDTEAFF.

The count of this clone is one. In nucleotides, the CDR3 is TGTGCCAGCAGCCCGTGGACAGGGGCAACCTACGAGCAGTACTTC. Its translation: CASSPWTGATYEQYF. J is TRBJ2-7 and V is TRBV7-9; 9 nucleotides match TRBD1. Trimming removed 5 bases from V and 2 bases from J; junction bases left unmatched: 7. The CDR3 totals 15 residues. Germline V gene data show CDR1 as SEHNR and CDR2 as FQNEAQ (reference sequence). Full variable domain (missing parts from reference TRBV7-9 and TRBJ2-7): DTGVSQNPRHKITKRGQNVTFRCDPISEHNRLYWYRQTLGQGPEFLTYFQNEAQLEKSRLLSDRFSAERPKGSFSTLEIQRTEQGDSAMYLCASSPWTGATYEQYFGPGTRLTVT.

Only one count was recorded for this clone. Here the CDR3 reads CASSVGTGPTEQFF. CDR3 DNA sequence: TGTGCCAGCAGCGTAGGAACAGGGCCGACTGAGCAGTTCTTC. This chain joins TRBV9 and TRBJ2-1, with a tentative D call TRBD1 (6 bases). The CDR3 has 14 amino acids. V was pared by 0 bases and J by 9 bases, with 13 bases between. Germline CDR1 is SGDLS and CDR2 is YYNGEE.

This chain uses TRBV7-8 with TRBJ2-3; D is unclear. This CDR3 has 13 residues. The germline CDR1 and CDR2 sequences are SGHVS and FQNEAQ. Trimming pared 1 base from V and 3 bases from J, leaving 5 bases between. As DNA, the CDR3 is TGTGCCAGCAGCTTAGAAGGTACAGATACGCAGTATTTT. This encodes CASSLEGTDTQYF.

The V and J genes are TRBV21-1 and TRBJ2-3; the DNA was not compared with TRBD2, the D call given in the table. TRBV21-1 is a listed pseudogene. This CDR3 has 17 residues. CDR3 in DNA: TGTGCCAGCACCCCTAATTGGAGGCCCCTTGCCACAGATACGCAGTATTTT. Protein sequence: CASTPNWRPLATDTQYF.

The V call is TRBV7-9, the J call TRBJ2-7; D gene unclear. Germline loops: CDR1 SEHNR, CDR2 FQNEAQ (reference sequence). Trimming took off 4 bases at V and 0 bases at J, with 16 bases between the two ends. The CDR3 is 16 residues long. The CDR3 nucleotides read TGTGCCAGCAGCTCATCAGAGACTTCTAGCTCCTACGAGCAGTACTTC. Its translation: CASSSSETSSSYEQYF.

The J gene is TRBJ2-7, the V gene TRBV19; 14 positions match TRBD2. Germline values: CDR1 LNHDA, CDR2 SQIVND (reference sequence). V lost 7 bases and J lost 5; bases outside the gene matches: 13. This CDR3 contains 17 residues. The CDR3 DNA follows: TGTGCCAGTACCCCGGGACTAGCGGGAGAGTCTCCCCACGAGCAGTACTTC. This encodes CASTPGLAGESPHEQYF.

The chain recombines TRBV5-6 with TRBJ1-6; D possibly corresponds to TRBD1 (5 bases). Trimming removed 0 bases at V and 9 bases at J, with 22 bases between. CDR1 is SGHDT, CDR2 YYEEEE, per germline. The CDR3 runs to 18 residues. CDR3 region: CASSLDLTGGFGGSPLHF. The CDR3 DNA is TGTGCCAGCAGCTTGGATCTCACAGGTGGATTTGGAGGTTCACCCCTCCACTTT.

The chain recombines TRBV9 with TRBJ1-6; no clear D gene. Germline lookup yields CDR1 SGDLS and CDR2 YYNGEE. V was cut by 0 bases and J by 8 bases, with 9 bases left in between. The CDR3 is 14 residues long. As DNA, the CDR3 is TGTGCCAGCAGCGTAGGTGACGGATATTCACCCCTCCACTTT. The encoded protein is CASSVGDGYSPLHF.

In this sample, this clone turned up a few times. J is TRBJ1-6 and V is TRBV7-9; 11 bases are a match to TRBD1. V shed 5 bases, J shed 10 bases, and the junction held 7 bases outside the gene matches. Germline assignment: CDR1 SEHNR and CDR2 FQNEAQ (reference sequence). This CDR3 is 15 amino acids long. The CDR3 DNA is TGTGCCAGCAGCCACCCACGGGACAGGGGGTCACCCCTCCACTTT. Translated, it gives CASSHPRDRGSPLHF.

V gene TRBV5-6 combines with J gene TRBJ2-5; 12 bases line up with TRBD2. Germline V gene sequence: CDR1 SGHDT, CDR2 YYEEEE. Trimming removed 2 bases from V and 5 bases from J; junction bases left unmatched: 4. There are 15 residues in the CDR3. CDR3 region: CASSLGGLAGETQYF. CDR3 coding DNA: TGTGCCAGCAGCTTAGGAGGACTAGCGGGGGAGACCCAGTACTTC.

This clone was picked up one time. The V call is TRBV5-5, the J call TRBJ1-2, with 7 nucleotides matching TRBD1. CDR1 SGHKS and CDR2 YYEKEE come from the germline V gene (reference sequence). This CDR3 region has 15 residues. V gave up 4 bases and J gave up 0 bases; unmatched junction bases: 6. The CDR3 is CASSLRQGPNYGYTF. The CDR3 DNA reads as TGTGCCAGCAGCCTGCGACAGGGTCCTAACTATGGCTACACCTTC. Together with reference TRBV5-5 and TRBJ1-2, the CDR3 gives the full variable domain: DAGVTQSPTHLIKTRGQQVTLRCSPISGHKSVSWYQQVLGQGPQFIFQYYEKEERGRGNFPDRFSARQFPNYSSELNVNALLLGDSALYLCASSLRQGPNYGYTFGSGTRLTVV.

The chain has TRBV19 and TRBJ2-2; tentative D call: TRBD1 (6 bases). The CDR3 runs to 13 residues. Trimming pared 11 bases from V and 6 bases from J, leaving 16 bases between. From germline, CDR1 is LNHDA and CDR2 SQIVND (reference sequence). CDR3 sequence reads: CAVPGTKAGELFF. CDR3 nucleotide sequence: TGTGCCGTTCCCGGGACAAAGGCCGGGGAGCTGTTTTTT.